These 24 T cell receptor beta chains were all obtained from the same sample, sequenced in a study of CD8 T cells in ankylosing spondylitis. TCRdb called the 5' RACE reads again in MiXCR, with one record for every CDR3 protein. Of 380,000 or so distinct CDR3 sequences in the sample, roughly 22% are singletons; the top ten hold roughly 14%. The sample comprised blood, either unsorted or a sorted T cell fraction (not recorded which). These receptors were collected from a male donor with ankylosing spondylitis or in good health (not recorded which).

Judged by abundance, this clonotype is medium-sized. The gene calls are TRBV29-1 and TRBJ2-2, with 9 bases lining up with TRBD1. V lost 2 bases, J lost 0 bases, and 4 bases stayed unmatched. The CDR3 spans 16 residues. Germline V CDR1 and CDR2: SQVTM, ANQGSEA. CDR3 amino acids: CSVETRQGANTGELFF. CDR3 DNA sequence: TGCAGCGTTGAAACTCGACAGGGGGCGAACACCGGGGAGCTGTTTTTT.

In this sample, this clonotype turned up many times. The chain has TRBV29-1 and TRBJ2-3; 8 bases map to TRBD1. The CDR3 covers 17 residues. Germline V lookup: CDR1 SQVTM, CDR2 ANQGSEA. With V trimmed by 3 bases and J by 3 bases, 14 bases remained unmatched. The CDR3 nucleotides read TGCAGCGTTGATGGCGCTTCTCAGGGGGCCCCAACAGATACGCAGTATTTT. This encodes CSVDGASQGAPTDTQYF.

This clonotype appeared a few times. The genes are TRBV7-9 and TRBJ2-1; TRBD2 agrees at 10 bases. Germline V gene sequence: CDR1 SEHNR, CDR2 FQNEAQ (reference sequence). The V segment lost 3 bases and the J segment 9 bases; nucleotides outside the gene matches: 5. CDR3 length: 14 residues. CDR3 sequence (DNA): TGTGCCAGCAGCTTGATAGCGGGGGGTCTTGAGCAGTTCTTC. Its protein is CASSLIAGGLEQFF.

J is TRBJ2-1 and V is TRBV7-2; 12 positions agree with TRBD2. Trimming at V came to 1 base and at J to 5 bases, leaving 6 bases not matched to a gene. Germline lookup yields CDR1 SGHTA and CDR2 FQGNSA. The CDR3 length is 17 residues. The CDR3 protein is CASSLGLAGVLNNEQFF. CDR3 DNA: TGTGCCAGCAGCTTAGGACTAGCGGGGGTCCTAAACAATGAGCAGTTCTTC.

The rearrangement joins TRBV12-3 or TRBV12-4 to TRBJ2-3; unclear D gene. V was pared by 3 bases and J by 5 bases, with 9 bases between. CDR3 length: 13 residues. CDR3 in DNA: TGTGCCAGCAGTTTGAAAGCTAGAGATACGCAGTATTTT. This sequence encodes CASSLKARDTQYF.

Regarding this clonotype: One end of the junction varies from germline; a read error may be responsible. This chain connects TRBV12-3 or TRBV12-4 to TRBJ1-4; TRBD1 matches at 10 bases. This CDR3 comprises 14 residues. CDR3: CASSDRGRLERLFF. The CDR3 bases are TGTGCCAGCAGTGACAGGGGGCGTCTTGAAAGACTGTTTTTT.

CDR3 coding DNA: TGTGCCAGGTTCGATCGGGCTTACGAGCAGTACTTC. It codes for CARFDRAYEQYF. The gene calls are TRBV12-3 or TRBV12-4 and TRBJ2-7; D is undetermined. Between the trimmed V and J ends, which lost 9 bases and 4 bases, there was a span of 13 bases. This CDR3 has 12 amino acids.

The CDR3 DNA reads as TGTGCCAGCAGCCCCCACGGCGGCCAGGGGGCCAATGAGCAGTTCTTC. Amino acids: CASSPHGGQGANEQFF. V gene TRBV7-9 combines with J gene TRBJ2-1, with TRBD1 identical over 8 bases. The germline V gene encodes CDR1 SEHNR and CDR2 FQNEAQ (reference sequence). This CDR3 contains 16 residues. J gave up 6 bases and V 5 bases, and 12 bases lay outside the gene matches.

J is TRBJ2-3 and V is TRBV28; 7 bases are shared with TRBD1. Trimming cost V 9 bases and J 3 bases; bases outside gene matches: 6. The CDR3 has 13 amino acids. Germline V CDR1 and CDR2: MDHEN, SYDVKM. CDR3 protein: CASMGQNTDTQYF. In nucleotides, the CDR3 is TGTGCCAGTATGGGACAGAATACAGATACGCAGTATTTT.

This clonotype was counted many times. The rearrangement joins TRBV12-3 or TRBV12-4 to TRBJ1-1, with D perhaps matching TRBD1 (6 bases). CDR3 length equals 14 residues. V was cut by 5 bases and J by 1 base, with 11 bases left in between. The CDR3 loop is CASSLGTPNTEAFF. CDR3 bases: TGTGCCAGCAGTCTGGGGACACCGAACACTGAAGCTTTCTTT.

This chain uses TRBV13 with TRBJ2-6; possibly TRBD1 for D (6 bases). The CDR3 is 17 amino acids. Germline V gene data show CDR1 as PRHDT and CDR2 as FYEKMQ (reference sequence). V lost 7 bases, J lost 0 bases, and 16 bases lay in between. Here the CDR3 DNA reads TGTGCCAGCATCAGTACAGGGACGTTCTCTGGGGCCAACGTCCTGACTTTC. Translated, it gives CASISTGTFSGANVLTF.

This clonotype was counted a few times. This chain connects TRBV12-3 or TRBV12-4 to TRBJ2-2; D is undetermined. The V and J ends lost 5 bases and 4 bases respectively, with 11 bases between them. The CDR3 totals 14 residues. CDR3 nucleotide sequence: TGTGCCAGCAGTGTATCTTTGGGCACCGGGGAGCTGTTTTTT. The encoded protein is CASSVSLGTGELFF.

This clonotype occurred a few times. CDR3 sequence (DNA): TGTGCCAGCAGCTTGGGCGAGGGGGCGAAAGGCACAGATACGCAGTATTTT. It translates to CASSLGEGAKGTDTQYF. The rearrangement joins TRBV7-6 to TRBJ2-3, with 7 bases lining up with TRBD1. The J segment lost 1 base and the V segment lost 3 bases, leaving 10 bases of the junction unmatched. CDR3 length: 17 amino acids. Germline CDR1 reads SGHVS; CDR2 reads FNYEAQ.

As for this clonotype: Possible read error: a much larger clone is one base away. V and J are TRBV12-3 or TRBV12-4 and TRBJ2-7, with TRBD1 identical over 7 bases. CDR3 length: 13 amino acids. In DNA, the CDR3 is TGTTCCAGCAGTTTAGGAACAGGGGTGGAGCAGTACTTC. This encodes CSSSLGTGVEQYF.

This clonotype has more than one count but fewer than ten. The chain has TRBV11-2 and TRBJ2-5; the D gene is possibly TRBD2 (5 bases). The CDR3 sequence is 15 residues long. The germline gives CDR1 SGHAT, CDR2 FQNNGV. V lost 2 bases and J 5 bases, leaving 15 bases between the germline ends. The CDR3 reads CASSLYLAERETQYF. The CDR3 DNA reads TGTGCCAGCAGCTTATATCTAGCCGAGCGGGAGACCCAGTACTTC.

This clonotype was counted between two and nine times. The chain recombines TRBV12-3 or TRBV12-4 with TRBJ1-2; 7 nucleotides agree with TRBD1. The CDR3 spans 14 residues. J was trimmed by 3 bases and V by 4 bases; bases with no gene match: 5. DNA for the CDR3: TGTGCCAGCAGTTCACAGGGGAGGCACTATGGCTACACCTTC. Translation gives CASSSQGRHYGYTF.

This clonotype was recorded a few times. The CDR3 region is CATSDYGQGDEKLFF. The CDR3 DNA reads as TGTGCCACCAGTGATTACGGACAGGGGGATGAAAAACTGTTTTTT. The chain combines TRBV24-1 with TRBJ1-4; 10 nucleotides agree with TRBD1. V gave up 2 bases and J gave up 6 bases; unmatched junction bases: 2. CDR1 is KGHDR and CDR2 is SFDVKD in the germline V gene. The CDR3 has 15 residues.

This clonotype was observed many times. The rearrangement links TRBV11-2 to TRBJ2-7; TRBD1 matches 7 bases. The V gene's germline CDR1 is SGHAT and CDR2 FQNNGV. CDR3 length: 14 amino acids. J gave up 0 bases and V 5 bases, and 4 bases lay outside the gene matches. The CDR3 protein is CASSDRDSSYEQYF. Written as DNA, the CDR3 is TGTGCCAGCAGCGACCGGGACAGCTCCTACGAGCAGTACTTC.

V is TRBV12-3 or TRBV12-4 and J is TRBJ2-2; possible D gene TRBD2, 5 bases. The germline V and J ends were trimmed by 7 bases and 5 bases, with 14 bases remaining between them. The CDR3 is made up of 14 amino acids. For the CDR3, the DNA is TGTGCCAGCACAACTCTCCGGGGAACCGGGGAGCTGTTTTTT. Its protein is CASTTLRGTGELFF.

The chain joins TRBV7-6 to TRBJ2-3, with 8 bases fitting TRBD1. CDR1 and CDR2 from the germline V gene are SGHVS and FNYEAQ. The CDR3 runs 15 residues. V was clipped by 7 bases and J by 4 bases; unmatched bases: 10. CDR3 protein: CASTSRDRSADTQYF. The CDR3 DNA reads TGTGCCAGCACTAGTAGGGACAGGAGCGCAGATACGCAGTATTTT.

The rearrangement uses TRBV28 and TRBJ1-5; D remains ambiguous. Germline V gene lookup returns CDR1 MDHEN and CDR2 SYDVKM. The CDR3 is made up of 13 amino acids. V was cut by 7 bases and J by 3 bases, with 10 bases left in between. The CDR3 is CASTPTNNQPQHF. The CDR3 DNA follows: TGTGCCAGCACGCCAACAAACAATCAGCCCCAGCATTTT.

This clonotype was observed a single time. The CDR3 protein is CASSHPGQGGYEQYF. DNA for the CDR3: TGTGCCAGCAGCCACCCTGGACAGGGGGGCTACGAGCAGTACTTC. The gene calls are TRBV4-2 and TRBJ2-7; 10 positions match TRBD1. This CDR3 is 15 amino acids long. Germline CDR1 reads LGHNA; CDR2 reads YNFKEQ. After removal of 3 bases from V and 3 bases from J, the junction contained 5 bases not matched to a gene.

This clonotype was observed a few times. The gene calls are TRBV5-6 and TRBJ1-2, with D possibly matching TRBD1 (5 bases). CDR1 and CDR2 from the germline V gene are SGHDT and YYEEEE. V dropped 2 bases and J dropped 0 bases, with 14 bases sitting between them. The CDR3 consists of 16 residues. The CDR3 loop reads CASSFQRGPANYGYTF. CDR3 DNA sequence: TGTGCCAGCAGCTTCCAGAGGGGACCAGCTAACTATGGCTACACCTTC. The whole variable domain, remainder taken from reference TRBV5-6 and TRBJ1-2, is DAGVTQSPTHLIKTRGQQVTLRCSPKSGHDTVSWYQQALGQGPQFIFQYYEEEERQRGNFPDRFSGHQFPNYSSELNVNALLLGDSALYLCASSFQRGPANYGYTFGSGTRLTVV.

The rearrangement links TRBV12-3 or TRBV12-4 to TRBJ2-7; D not resolved. The ends were cut back, 3 bases at V and 0 bases at J, with 9 bases in the middle. This CDR3 has 14 residues. CDR3 coding DNA: TGTGCCAGCAGTTTGACAAGAACCTCCTACGAGCAGTACTTC. Its protein product is CASSLTRTSYEQYF.